This entry lists 8 T cell receptor beta chains sequenced from one sample in a study of T-cell memory formation after mild COVID-19. TCRdb passed the 5' RACE reads through MiXCR, listing each CDR3 protein once. The sample carries 400,000 to 550,000 distinct CDR3 sequences, more than 20% recorded once. Sequencing was performed on PBMCs or a T cell subset sorted from them (not recorded which). These TCRs come from an adult woman who had mild COVID-19 (a few samples of this study predate the infection). Cell type and time point are not known.

In its sample, this clonotype was seen a few times. This chain uses TRBV6-6 with TRBJ1-5; D uncertain. The V gene lost 6 bases and the J gene lost 2 bases, with 8 bases spanning the gap. CDR3 length: 13 residues. Germline CDR1 and CDR2: MNHNY and SVGAGI (reference sequence). The CDR3: CASRGKGNQPQHF. CDR3 DNA sequence: TGTGCCAGCAGGGGTAAGGGCAATCAGCCCCAGCATTTT.

This clonotype was counted only a few times. The rearrangement joins TRBV7-9 to TRBJ1-1, with 7 bases identical to TRBD1. There are 13 residues in the CDR3. Trimming at V came to 5 bases and at J to 3 bases, leaving 3 bases not matched to a gene. Looked up from germline, CDR1 is SEHNR and CDR2 is FQNEAQ (reference sequence). The CDR3: CASSRTGDTEAFF. The CDR3 coding sequence is TGTGCCAGCAGCCGCACAGGGGACACTGAAGCTTTCTTT.

This chain links TRBV7-9 with TRBJ2-3, with 7 bases fitting TRBD1. The CDR3 contains 16 residues. Losses at the gene ends were 4 bases for V and 1 base for J; bases not matched to a gene: 8. Germline-derived CDR1 and CDR2 are SEHNR and FQNEAQ (reference sequence). CDR3 region: CASSYAAGGGTDTQYF. In DNA form, the CDR3 reads TGTGCCAGCAGCTACGCCGCAGGGGGAGGCACAGATACGCAGTATTTT.

At least ten counts were recorded for this clonotype. V usage is TRBV4-2 and J usage is TRBJ2-1; no reliable D call. V lost 1 base to trimming and J lost 1 base, with 5 bases between them. The germline V gene encodes CDR1 LGHNA and CDR2 YNFKEQ. The CDR3 totals 14 residues. In DNA form, the CDR3 reads TGTGCCAGCAGCCAAGCCGTTTCCTACAATGAGCAGTTCTTC. It codes for CASSQAVSYNEQFF.

The rearrangement uses TRBV11-2 and TRBJ1-3; TRBD1 matches at 8 bases. The J segment lost 2 bases and the V segment lost 2 bases, leaving 2 bases of the junction unmatched. Germline V gives CDR1 SGHAT, CDR2 FQNNGV. CDR3 length equals 15 residues. The CDR3 region has the DNA TGTGCCAGCAGCTTACAGGGGGCTACTGGAAACACCATATATTTT. As protein: CASSLQGATGNTIYF. Drawing the rest from reference TRBV11-2 and TRBJ1-3, the complete variable domain is EAGVAQSPRYKIIEKRQSVAFWCNPISGHATLYWYQQILGQGPKLLIQFQNNGVVDDSQLPKDRFSAERLKGVDSTLKIQPAKLEDSAVYLCASSLQGATGNTIYFGEGSWLTVV.

This chain connects TRBV7-2 to TRBJ1-6; 8 nucleotides match TRBD1. Germline lookup yields CDR1 SGHTA and CDR2 FQGNSA. J lost 7 bases, V lost 5 bases, and 10 bases had no gene match. The CDR3 contains 16 residues. CDR3 sequence: CASSVDRGRMNSPLHF. Here the CDR3 DNA reads TGTGCCAGCAGCGTCGACAGGGGTCGGATGAATTCACCCCTCCACTTT.

The rearrangement joins TRBV5-6 to TRBJ2-1; D gene ambiguous. V was pared by 2 bases and J by 4 bases, with 7 bases between. The V gene's germline CDR1 is SGHDT and CDR2 YYEEEE. The CDR3 totals 13 residues. The CDR3 reads CASSFGDYNEQFF. The CDR3 region has the DNA TGTGCCAGCAGCTTTGGGGATTACAATGAGCAGTTCTTC.

The gene calls are TRBV15 and TRBJ2-7; TRBD2 matches at 8 bases. The CDR3 runs to 14 residues. Germline CDR1 reads LNHNV; CDR2 reads YYDKDF (reference sequence). V lost 4 bases to trimming and J lost 5 bases; unmatched junction nucleotides: 7. In DNA form, the CDR3 reads TGTGCCACCAGCACAGCGCGGGAGGCGGACGAGCAGTACTTC. Amino acid sequence: CATSTAREADEQYF. The whole variable domain, remainder taken from reference TRBV15 and TRBJ2-7, is DAMVIQNPRYQVTQFGKPVTLSCSQTLNHNVMYWYQQKSSQAPKLLFHYYDKDFNNEADTPDNFQSRRPNTSFCFLDIRSPGLGDTAMYLCATSTAREADEQYFGPGTRLTVT.